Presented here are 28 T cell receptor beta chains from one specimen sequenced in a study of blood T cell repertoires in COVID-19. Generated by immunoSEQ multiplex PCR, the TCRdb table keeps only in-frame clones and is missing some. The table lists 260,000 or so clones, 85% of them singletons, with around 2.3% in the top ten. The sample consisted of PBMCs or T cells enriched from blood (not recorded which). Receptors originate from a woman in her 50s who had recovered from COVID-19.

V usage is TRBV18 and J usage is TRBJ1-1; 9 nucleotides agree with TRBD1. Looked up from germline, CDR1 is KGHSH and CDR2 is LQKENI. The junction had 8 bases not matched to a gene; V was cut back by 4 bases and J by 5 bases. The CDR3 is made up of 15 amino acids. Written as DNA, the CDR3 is TGTGCCAGCTCACGCCAGACAGGGGGAAATACTGAAGCTTTCTTT. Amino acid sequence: CASSRQTGGNTEAFF.

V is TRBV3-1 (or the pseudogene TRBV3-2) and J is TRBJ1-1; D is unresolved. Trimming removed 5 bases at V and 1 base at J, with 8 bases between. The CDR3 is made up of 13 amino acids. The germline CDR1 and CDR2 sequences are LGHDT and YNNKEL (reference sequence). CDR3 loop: CASSEQSNTEAFF. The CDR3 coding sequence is TGTGCCAGCAGCGAACAGTCGAACACTGAAGCTTTCTTT.

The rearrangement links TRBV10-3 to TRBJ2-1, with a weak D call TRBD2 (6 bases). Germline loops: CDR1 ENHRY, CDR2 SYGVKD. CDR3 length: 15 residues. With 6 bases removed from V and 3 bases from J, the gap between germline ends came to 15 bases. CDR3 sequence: CAISPGTLIYNEQFF. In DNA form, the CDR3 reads TGTGCCATCAGCCCCGGGACTTTAATCTACAATGAGCAGTTCTTC.

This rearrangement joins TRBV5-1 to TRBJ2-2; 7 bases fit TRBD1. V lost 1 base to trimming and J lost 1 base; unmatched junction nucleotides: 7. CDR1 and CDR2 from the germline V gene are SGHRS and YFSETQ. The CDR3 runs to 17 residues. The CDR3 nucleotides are TGCGCCAGCAGCTTGAATAGGTGGACAGGGAACACCGGGGAGCTGTTTTTT. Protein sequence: CASSLNRWTGNTGELFF.

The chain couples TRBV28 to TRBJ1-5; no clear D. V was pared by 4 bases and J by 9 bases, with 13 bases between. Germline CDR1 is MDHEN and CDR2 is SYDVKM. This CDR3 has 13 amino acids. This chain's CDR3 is CASSSPNIRPQHF. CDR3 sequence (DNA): TGTGCCAGCAGTTCCCCCAATATCAGGCCCCAGCATTTT. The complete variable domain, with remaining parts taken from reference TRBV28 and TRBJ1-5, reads DVKVTQSSRYLVKRTGEKVFLECVQDMDHENMFWYRQDPGLGLRLIYFSYDVKMKEKGDIPEGYSVSREKKERFSLILESASTNQTSMYLCASSSPNIRPQHFGDGTRLSIL.

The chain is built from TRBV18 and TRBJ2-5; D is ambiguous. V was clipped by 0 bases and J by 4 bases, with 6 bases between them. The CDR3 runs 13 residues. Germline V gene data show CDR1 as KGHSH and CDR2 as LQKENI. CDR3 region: CASSPPVLETQYF. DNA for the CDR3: TGTGCCAGCTCACCACCTGTCTTAGAGACCCAGTACTTC.

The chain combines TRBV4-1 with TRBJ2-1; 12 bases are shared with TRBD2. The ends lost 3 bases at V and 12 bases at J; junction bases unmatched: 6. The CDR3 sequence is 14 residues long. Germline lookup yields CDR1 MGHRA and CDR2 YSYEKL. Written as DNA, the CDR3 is TGCGCCAGCAGCCACGAGCTAGCGGGAGGGGTGCAGTTCTTC. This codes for CASSHELAGGVQFF.

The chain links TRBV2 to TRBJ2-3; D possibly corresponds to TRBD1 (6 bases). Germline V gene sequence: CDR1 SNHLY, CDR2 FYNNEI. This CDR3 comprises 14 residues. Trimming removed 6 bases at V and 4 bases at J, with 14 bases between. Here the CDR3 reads CASSTGRRSDTQYF. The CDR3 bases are TGTGCCAGCAGCACAGGGCGAAGGTCAGATACGCAGTATTTT.

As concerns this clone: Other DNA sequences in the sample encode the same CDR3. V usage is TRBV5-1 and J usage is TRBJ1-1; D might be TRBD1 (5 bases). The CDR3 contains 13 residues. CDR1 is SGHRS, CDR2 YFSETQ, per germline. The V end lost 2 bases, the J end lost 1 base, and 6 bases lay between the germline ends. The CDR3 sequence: CASSLTGNTEAFF. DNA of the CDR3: TGCGCCAGCAGCTTAACAGGGAACACTGAAGCTTTCTTT.

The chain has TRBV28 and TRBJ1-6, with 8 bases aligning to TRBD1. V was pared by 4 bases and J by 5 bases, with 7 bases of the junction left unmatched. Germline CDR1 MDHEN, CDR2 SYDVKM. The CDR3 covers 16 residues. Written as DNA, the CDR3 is TGTGCCAGCAGTTCACCCACGACAGGGGATAATTCACCCCTCCACTTT. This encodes CASSSPTTGDNSPLHF.

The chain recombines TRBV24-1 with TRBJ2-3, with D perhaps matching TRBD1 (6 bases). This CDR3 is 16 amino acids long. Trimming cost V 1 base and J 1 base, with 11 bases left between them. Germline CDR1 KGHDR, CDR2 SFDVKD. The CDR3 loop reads CATSDFSRGGTDTQYF. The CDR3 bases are TGTGCCACCAGTGATTTTAGCAGGGGCGGCACAGATACGCAGTATTTT.

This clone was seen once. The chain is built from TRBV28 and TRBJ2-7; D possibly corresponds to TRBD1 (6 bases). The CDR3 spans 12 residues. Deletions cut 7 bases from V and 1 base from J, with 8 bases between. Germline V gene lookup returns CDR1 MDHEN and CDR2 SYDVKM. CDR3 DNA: TGTGCCAGCAATGGACAGTCCTACGAGCAGTACTTC. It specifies CASNGQSYEQYF.

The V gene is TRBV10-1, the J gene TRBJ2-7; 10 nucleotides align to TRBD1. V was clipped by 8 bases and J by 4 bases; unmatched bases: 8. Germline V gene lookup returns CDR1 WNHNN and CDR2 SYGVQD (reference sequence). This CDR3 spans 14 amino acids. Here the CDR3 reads CASGKGQGGYEQYF. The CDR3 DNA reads TGCGCCAGCGGAAAAGGACAGGGGGGATACGAGCAGTACTTC.

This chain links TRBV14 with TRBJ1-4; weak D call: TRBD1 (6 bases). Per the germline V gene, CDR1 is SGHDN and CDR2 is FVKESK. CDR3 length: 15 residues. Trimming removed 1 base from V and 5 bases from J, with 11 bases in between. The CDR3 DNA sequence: TGTGCCAGCAGCCAAGTTCGGACAGCAAATGAAAAACTGTTTTTT. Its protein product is CASSQVRTANEKLFF.

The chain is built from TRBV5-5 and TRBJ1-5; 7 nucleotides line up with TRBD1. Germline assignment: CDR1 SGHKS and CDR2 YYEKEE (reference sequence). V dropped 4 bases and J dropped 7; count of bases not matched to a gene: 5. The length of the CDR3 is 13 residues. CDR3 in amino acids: CASSQTGNQPQHF. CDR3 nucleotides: TGTGCCAGCAGCCAGACAGGGAACCAGCCCCAGCATTTT.

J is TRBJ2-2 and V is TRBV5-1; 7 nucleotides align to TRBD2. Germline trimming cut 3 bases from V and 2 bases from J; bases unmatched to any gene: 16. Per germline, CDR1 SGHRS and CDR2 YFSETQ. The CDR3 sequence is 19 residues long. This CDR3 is CASSSPSFGGGANTGELFF. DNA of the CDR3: TGCGCCAGCAGCTCACCTTCATTTGGCGGGGGAGCAAACACCGGGGAGCTGTTTTTT.

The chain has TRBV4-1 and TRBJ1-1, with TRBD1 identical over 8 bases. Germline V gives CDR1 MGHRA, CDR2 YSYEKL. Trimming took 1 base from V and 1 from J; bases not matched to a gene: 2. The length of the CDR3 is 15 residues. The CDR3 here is CASSQGDRRNTEAFF. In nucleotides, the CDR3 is TGCGCCAGCAGCCAAGGGGACAGGCGGAACACTGAAGCTTTCTTT.

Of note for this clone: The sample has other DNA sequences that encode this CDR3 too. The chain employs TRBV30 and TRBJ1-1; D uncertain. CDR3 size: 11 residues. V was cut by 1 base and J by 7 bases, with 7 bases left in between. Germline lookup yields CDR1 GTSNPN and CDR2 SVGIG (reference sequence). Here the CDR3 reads CAWSGRVEAFF. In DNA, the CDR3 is TGTGCCTGGAGTGGGAGGGTTGAAGCTTTCTTT. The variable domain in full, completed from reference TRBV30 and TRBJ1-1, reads SQTIHQWPATLVQPVGSPLSLECTVEGTSNPNLYWYRQAAGRGLQLLFYSVGIGQISSEVPQNLSASRPQDRQFILSSKKLLLSDSGFYLCAWSGRVEAFFGQGTRLTVV.

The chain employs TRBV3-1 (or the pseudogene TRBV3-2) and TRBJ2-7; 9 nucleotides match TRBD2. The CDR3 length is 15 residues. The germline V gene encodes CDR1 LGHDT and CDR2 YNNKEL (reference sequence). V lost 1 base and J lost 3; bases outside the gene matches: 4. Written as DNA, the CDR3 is TGTGCCAGCAGCCAAGGGCGGGAGGGCCGCTACGAGCAGTACTTC. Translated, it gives CASSQGREGRYEQYF.

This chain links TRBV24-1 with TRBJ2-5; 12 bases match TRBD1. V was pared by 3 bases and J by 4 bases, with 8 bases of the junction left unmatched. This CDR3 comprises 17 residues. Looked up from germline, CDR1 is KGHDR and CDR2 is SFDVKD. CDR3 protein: CATSDPGQGARGETQYF. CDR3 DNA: TGTGCCACCAGTGATCCGGGACAGGGGGCGCGGGGAGAGACCCAGTACTTC.

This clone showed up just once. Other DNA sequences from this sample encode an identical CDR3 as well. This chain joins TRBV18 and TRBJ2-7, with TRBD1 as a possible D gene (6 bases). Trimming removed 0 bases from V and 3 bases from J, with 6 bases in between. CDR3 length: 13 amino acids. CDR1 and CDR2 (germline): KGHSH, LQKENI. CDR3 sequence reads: CASSPPQGYEQYF. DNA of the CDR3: TGTGCCAGCTCACCACCACAGGGCTACGAGCAGTACTTC. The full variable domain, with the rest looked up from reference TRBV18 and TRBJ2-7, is NAGVMQNPRHLVRRRGQEARLRCSPMKGHSHVYWYRQLPEEGLKFMVYLQKENIIDESGMPKERFSAEFPKEGPSILRIQQVVRGDSAAYFCASSPPQGYEQYFGPGTRLTVT.

The CDR3 DNA follows: TGTGCCACCAGCAGTGGGCAGGGGTTCTATTACGAGCAGTACTTC. Its translation is CATSSGQGFYYEQYF. V gene TRBV15 combines with J gene TRBJ2-7, with a tentative D call TRBD1 (6 bases). With 3 bases removed from V and 4 bases from J, the gap between germline ends came to 16 bases. In germline, CDR1 is LNHNV, CDR2 YYDKDF (reference sequence). The CDR3 has 15 residues.

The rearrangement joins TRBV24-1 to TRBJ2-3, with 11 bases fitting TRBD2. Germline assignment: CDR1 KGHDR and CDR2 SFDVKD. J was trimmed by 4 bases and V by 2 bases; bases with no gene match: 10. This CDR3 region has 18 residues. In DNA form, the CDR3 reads TGTGCCACCAGTGATTCCCGACTAGCGGGGTTGGCCGCAGATACGCAGTATTTT. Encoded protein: CATSDSRLAGLAADTQYF.

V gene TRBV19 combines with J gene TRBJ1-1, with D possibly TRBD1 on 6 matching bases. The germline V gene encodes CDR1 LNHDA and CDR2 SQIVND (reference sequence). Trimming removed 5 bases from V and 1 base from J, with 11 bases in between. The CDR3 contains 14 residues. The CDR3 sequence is CASSFWTENTEAFF. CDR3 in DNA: TGTGCCAGTAGTTTTTGGACAGAGAACACTGAAGCTTTCTTT. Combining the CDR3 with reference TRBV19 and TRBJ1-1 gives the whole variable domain DGGITQSPKYLFRKEGQNVTLSCEQNLNHDAMYWYRQDPGQGLRLIYYSQIVNDFQKGDIAEGYSVSREKKESFPLTVTSAQKNPTAFYLCASSFWTENTEAFFGQGTRLTVV.

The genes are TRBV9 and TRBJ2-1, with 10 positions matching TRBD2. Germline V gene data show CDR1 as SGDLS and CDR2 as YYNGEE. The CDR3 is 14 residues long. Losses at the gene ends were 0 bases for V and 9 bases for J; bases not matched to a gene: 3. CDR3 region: CASSVAVAGGEQFF. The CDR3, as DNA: TGTGCCAGCAGCGTAGCGGTAGCGGGGGGTGAGCAGTTCTTC.

The CDR3 is CASSLSSRKREAFF. The CDR3 DNA is TGCGCCAGCAGCTTGTCGAGCAGAAAGCGTGAAGCTTTCTTT. This chain uses TRBV5-1 with TRBJ1-1, with no clear D. CDR1 is SGHRS and CDR2 is YFSETQ in the germline V gene. CDR3 length: 14 residues. V was pared by 1 base and J by 7 bases, with 14 bases between.

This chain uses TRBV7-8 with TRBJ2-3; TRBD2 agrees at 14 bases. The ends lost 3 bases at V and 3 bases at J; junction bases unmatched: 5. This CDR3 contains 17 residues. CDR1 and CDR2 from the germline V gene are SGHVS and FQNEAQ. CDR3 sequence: CASSLWTSGGSTDTQYF. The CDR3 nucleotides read TGTGCCAGCAGCTTGTGGACTAGCGGGGGGAGTACAGATACGCAGTATTTT.

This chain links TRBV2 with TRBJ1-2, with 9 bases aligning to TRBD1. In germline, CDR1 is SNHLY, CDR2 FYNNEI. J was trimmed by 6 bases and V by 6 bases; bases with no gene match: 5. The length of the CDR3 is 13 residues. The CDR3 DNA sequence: TGTGCCAGCAGCCAGGGACAGGGCCATGGCTACACCTTC. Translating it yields CASSQGQGHGYTF. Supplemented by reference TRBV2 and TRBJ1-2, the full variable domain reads EPEVTQTPSHQVTQMGQEVILRCVPISNHLYFYWYRQILGQKVEFLVSFYNNEISEKSEIFDDQFSVERPDGSNFTLKIRSTKLEDSAMYFCASSQGQGHGYTFGSGTRLTVV.